This T cell receptor beta chain originates from a study of response to subunit inactivated influenza vaccine. This clonotype was found a few times. The antigen remains unidentified. Study-level findings and limits: Authors proposed each seasonal influenza vaccination draws in few new T cells.

TCRdb reprocessed the RT-PCR reads with MiXCR, giving one entry per CDR3 protein. The sample lists about 540,000 distinct CDR3 sequences, less than 15% occurring once. The TCR was taken from a man aged 50 or older who received an inactivated influenza vaccine. The input for sequencing was PBMCs from blood, taken roughly 12 days after vaccination.

CDR3 in amino acids: CASSQDVRTGEGKLFF. The CDR3 DNA follows: TGCGCCAGCAGCCAAGATGTCAGGACAGGGGAAGGAAAACTGTTTTTT. V gene TRBV4-3 combines with J gene TRBJ1-4, with TRBD1 identical over 9 bases. CDR3 length: 16 residues. J lost 10 bases, V lost 0 bases, and 9 bases had no gene match. Germline loops: CDR1 LGHNA, CDR2 YSLEER.